This T cell receptor (beta chain) was sequenced during a study of regulatory T cells in long-lasting Graves disease. Study in general: For under 3 months, newly diagnosed Graves' patients had been taking antithyroid drugs.

Germline CDR1 SGHRS, CDR2 YFSETQ. V lost 3 bases, J lost 1 base, and 11 bases lay in between. CDR3 length equals 14 residues. Library construction for TCR beta used iRepertoire HTBI primers and Arm-PCR of CDR3 regions. One entry per CDR3 protein, called by TCRdb with MiXCR from the multiplex PCR reads. The sample lists 560,000 or so distinct CDR3 sequences, about 16% seen once, with more than 10% in the top ten. This clonotype was seen many times. As for time point: newly diagnosed GD, antithyroid drugs for less than 3 months. TCR sequences were obtained from RNA taken from PBMCs. The same sample was also studied in work on T cells in Graves' hyperthyroidism and ophthalmopathy. That report notes: If no ophthalmopathy progression occurred within 18 months, Graves' hyperthyroidism was stable. The primer set for the first-round RT-PCR of the TCR CDR3 was HTBI. Most clonotypes expanded in the thyroid (above 0.001) were also present in blood.

The source was peripheral blood mononuclear cells (PBMCs), collected at new diagnosis, from a patient treated with antithyroid drugs. The V gene is TRBV5-1, the J gene TRBJ2-7, with D perhaps matching TRBD1 or TRBD2 (5 bases each). This TCR came from a man aged 18-30 years with Graves disease. The CDR3 sequence is CASSSRGLSYEQYF. The CDR3 coding sequence is TGCGCCAGCAGCTCTCGGGGCCTGTCCTACGAGCAGTACTTC. Complete variable domain (other parts from reference TRBV5-1 and TRBJ2-7): KAGVTQTPRYLIKTRGQQVTLSCSPISGHRSVSWYQQTPGQGLQFLFEYFSETQRNKGNFPGRFSGRQFSNSRSEMNVSTLELGDSALYLCASSSRGLSYEQYFGPGTRLTVT.